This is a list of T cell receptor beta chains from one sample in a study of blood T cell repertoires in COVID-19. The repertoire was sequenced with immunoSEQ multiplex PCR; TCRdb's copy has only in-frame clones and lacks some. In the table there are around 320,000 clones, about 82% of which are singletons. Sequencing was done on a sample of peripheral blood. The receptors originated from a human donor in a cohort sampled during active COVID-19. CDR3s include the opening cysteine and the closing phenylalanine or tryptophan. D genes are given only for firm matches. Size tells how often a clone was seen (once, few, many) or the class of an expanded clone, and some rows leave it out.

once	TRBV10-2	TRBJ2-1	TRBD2	CASSVTSGEQFF	TGCGCCAGCAGCGTGACTAGCGGTGAGCAGTTCTTC
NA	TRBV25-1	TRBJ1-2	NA	CASSEPGGGNGYTF	TGTGCCAGCAGTGAACCTGGGGGAGGGAATGGCTACACCTTC
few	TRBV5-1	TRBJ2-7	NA	CASSLLPGLYEQYF	TGCGCCAGCAGCTTGCTTCCAGGCCTCTACGAGCAGTACTTC
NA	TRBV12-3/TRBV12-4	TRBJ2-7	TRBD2	CASRPGLAGEQYF	TGTGCCAGCAGGCCAGGACTAGCGGGTGAGCAGTACTTC
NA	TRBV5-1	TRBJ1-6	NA	CASSLDTNSPLHF	TGCGCCAGCAGCTTGGACACTAATTCACCCCTCCACTTT
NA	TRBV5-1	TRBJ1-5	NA	CASSLMTANQPQHF	TGCGCCAGCAGCTTGATGACAGCTAATCAGCCCCAGCATTTT
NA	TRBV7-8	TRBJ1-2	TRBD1	CASSFNRGLYGYTF	TGTGCCAGCAGCTTTAACAGGGGGCTCTATGGCTACACCTTC
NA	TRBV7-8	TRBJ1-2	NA	CASSLQAGNYGYTF	TGTGCCAGCAGCTTACAAGCGGGCAACTATGGCTACACCTTC
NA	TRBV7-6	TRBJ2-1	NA	CASSLIATTGSYNEQFF	TGTGCCAGCAGCTTAATAGCCACGACTGGCTCCTACAATGAGCAGTTCTTC
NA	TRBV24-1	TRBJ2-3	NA	CATSDRGTSTDTQYF	TGTGCCACCAGTGATAGGGGTACTAGCACAGATACGCAGTATTTT
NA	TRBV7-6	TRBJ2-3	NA	CASSLGRGRADTQYF	TGTGCCAGCAGCTTAGGGCGGGGACGGGCAGATACGCAGTATTTT
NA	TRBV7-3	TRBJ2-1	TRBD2	CASSLRTSGGYNEQFF	TGTGCCAGCAGCTTAAGGACTAGCGGGGGGTACAATGAGCAGTTCTTC
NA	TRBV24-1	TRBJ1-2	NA	CATSDATRDYGYTF	TGTGCCACCAGTGATGCCACCAGGGATTATGGCTACACCTTC
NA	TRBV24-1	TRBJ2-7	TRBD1	CATSTGTANYEQYF	TGTGCCACCAGTACCGGGACAGCAAATTACGAGCAGTACTTC
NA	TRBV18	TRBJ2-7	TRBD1	CASSPRGTAQILSYEQYF	TGTGCCAGCTCACCACGGGGGACAGCACAAATCCTCTCCTACGAGCAGTACTTC
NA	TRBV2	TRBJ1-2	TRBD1	CASRAGTGGLYGYTF	TGTGCCTCCCGGGCCGGGACAGGGGGCCTCTATGGCTACACCTTC
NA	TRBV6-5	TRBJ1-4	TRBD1	CASSRTGTREKLFF	TGTGCCAGCAGCAGGACAGGGACGAGGGAAAAACTGTTTTTT
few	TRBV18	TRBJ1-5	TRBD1	CASSSDRAKPQHF	TGTGCCAGCTCCTCTGACAGGGCGAAGCCCCAGCATTTT
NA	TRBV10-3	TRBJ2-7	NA	CAISESGRDYEQYF	TGTGCCATCAGTGAGTCGGGGAGAGACTACGAGCAGTACTTC
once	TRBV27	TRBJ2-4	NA	CASSLTAGIAKNIQYF	TGTGCCAGCAGTTTAACGGCAGGGATAGCCAAAAACATTCAGTACTTC
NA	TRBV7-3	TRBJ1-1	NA	CASSKQGTPMNTEAFF	TGTGCCAGCAGCAAACAGGGTACCCCCATGAACACTGAAGCTTTCTTT
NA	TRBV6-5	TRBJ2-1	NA	CASSYSRNEQFF	TGTGCCAGCAGTTACTCTCGTAATGAGCAGTTCTTC
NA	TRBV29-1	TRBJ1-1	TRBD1	CSVGAGGRSEAFF	TGCAGCGTTGGTGCAGGGGGGAGATCTGAAGCTTTCTTT
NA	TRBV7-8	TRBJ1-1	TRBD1	CASSSRTGTGSAGSEAFF	TGTGCCAGCAGCTCGAGGACCGGGACAGGGAGTGCAGGGTCTGAAGCTTTCTTT
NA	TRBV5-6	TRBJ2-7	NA	CASSRDPGSPFYEQYF	TGTGCCAGCAGCCGGGATCCCGGGTCCCCTTTCTACGAGCAGTACTTC
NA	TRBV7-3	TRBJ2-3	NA	CASRIGSKDTQYF	TGTGCCAGCAGGATCGGGAGTAAGGATACGCAGTATTTT
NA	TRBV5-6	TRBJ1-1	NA	CASSLVGANTEAFF	TGTGCCAGCAGCTTGGTGGGGGCGAACACTGAAGCTTTCTTT
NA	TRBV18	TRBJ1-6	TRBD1	CASSPRGTGYDSPLHF	TGTGCCAGCTCACCAAGAGGGACAGGATATGATTCACCCCTCCACTTT